The 25 T cell receptor beta chains given below trace back to one sample, sequenced in a study of shared clonotypes between healthy human individuals. Sequenced by immunoSEQ multiplex PCR; TCRdb stores in-frame clones only, minus some. The sample shows around 350,000 clones, about 70% of them seen only once. Sequenced: memory CD4+ T cells sorted from blood. The subset here: CD45RA-negative fraction. The receptors derive from a man aged 25 to 40 in good health.

This chain links TRBV11-2 with TRBJ2-7, with 9 bases lining up with TRBD1. V was pared by 0 bases and J by 4 bases, with 7 bases of the junction left unmatched. The germline V gene encodes CDR1 SGHAT and CDR2 FQNNGV. The CDR3 runs 16 residues. For the CDR3, the DNA is TGTGCCAGCAGCTTAGATTGGGACAGGGCCTTGTACGAGCAGTACTTC. Its protein is CASSLDWDRALYEQYF.

The gene calls are TRBV5-4 and TRBJ2-5; D gene uncertain. V was trimmed by 0 bases and J by 1 base, leaving 4 bases between them. The germline V gene encodes CDR1 SGHNT and CDR2 YYREEE (reference sequence). This CDR3 is 13 amino acids long. The CDR3 coding sequence is TGTGCCAGCAGCTTGGGACCCCAAGAGACCCAGTACTTC. This gives the protein CASSLGPQETQYF.

The V and J genes are TRBV4-3 and TRBJ2-5; weak D call: TRBD2 (6 bases). The CDR3 runs 20 residues. V was shortened by 2 bases and J by 2 bases, with 27 bases between the two germline ends. From germline, CDR1 is LGHNA and CDR2 YSLEER. Here the CDR3 reads CASSQRLGGRVVGTQETQYF. In DNA, the CDR3 is TGCGCCAGCAGCCAACGTTTGGGGGGTCGGGTTGTTGGCACGCAAGAGACCCAGTACTTC.

There are a few counts of this clone. The chain uses TRBV6-6 and TRBJ2-3; D ambiguous. Trimming cost V 7 bases and J 0 bases, with 11 bases left between them. CDR3 size: 14 residues. From germline, CDR1 is MNHNY and CDR2 SVGAGI (reference sequence). The CDR3 sequence is CASTPSGSTDTQYF. The CDR3 DNA follows: TGTGCCAGCACCCCCTCCGGTAGCACAGATACGCAGTATTTT.

The chain employs TRBV29-1 and TRBJ2-7, with 7 nucleotides matching TRBD1. The V gene end was trimmed by 7 bases and the J gene end by 0 bases; junction bases not matched to a gene: 9. Germline CDR1 and CDR2: SQVTM and ANQGSEA. This CDR3 is 14 amino acids long. In nucleotides, the CDR3 is TGCAGCGCTGGGGGCGCAGGGGGCTCCTACGAGCAGTACTTC. Translation: CSAGGAGGSYEQYF.

This rearrangement joins TRBV5-4 to TRBJ2-7, with TRBD1 identical over 7 bases. CDR1 and CDR2 from the germline V gene are SGHNT and YYREEE (reference sequence). The V and J ends lost 0 bases and 2 bases, in that order; junction bases with no gene match: 5. The CDR3 is 15 residues long. The CDR3 bases are TGTGCCAGCAGCTTGGGACAGGGCCCTACCTACGAGCAGTACTTC. Its protein is CASSLGQGPTYEQYF.

The chain has TRBV19 and TRBJ2-2, with 7 nucleotides matching TRBD2. The V segment lost 2 bases and the J segment 3 bases; nucleotides outside the gene matches: 3. The CDR3 covers 15 residues. Germline V CDR1 and CDR2: LNHDA, SQIVND (reference sequence). CDR3: CASSIPGRDTGELFF. The CDR3 nucleotides are TGTGCCAGTAGTATACCAGGGAGGGACACCGGGGAGCTGTTTTTT.

V gene TRBV7-3 combines with J gene TRBJ2-3, with D tentatively TRBD2 (5 bases). Germline V gene data show CDR1 as SGHTA and CDR2 as FQGTGA. This CDR3 spans 13 amino acids. Trimming removed 5 bases from V and 7 bases from J, with 13 bases in between. CDR3 sequence (DNA): TGTGCCAGCAGCGCATCTAGCAGAAATACGCAGTATTTT. The encoded protein is CASSASSRNTQYF. Combining the CDR3 with reference TRBV7-3 and TRBJ2-3 gives the whole variable domain GAGVSQTPSNKVTEKGKYVELRCDPISGHTALYWYRQSLGQGPEFLIYFQGTGAADDSGLPNDRFFAVRPEGSVSTLKIQRTERGDSAVYLCASSASSRNTQYFGPGTRLTVL.

This clone has just one count. The chain is built from TRBV9 and TRBJ2-1; D may correspond to TRBD1 or TRBD2 (6 bases each). There are 15 residues in the CDR3. Trimming cost V 0 bases and J 0 bases, with 7 bases left between them. Germline-derived CDR1 and CDR2 are SGDLS and YYNGEE. The CDR3 DNA follows: TGTGCCAGCAGCGTAGAGGGGGGCTCCTACAATGAGCAGTTCTTC. Translating it yields CASSVEGGSYNEQFF.

CDR3 in DNA: TGTGCCAGCAGTCGGAGGACACCAACGGGGGAGCAGTACTTC. The encoded protein is CASSRRTPTGEQYF. V gene TRBV5-4 combines with J gene TRBJ2-7, with D perhaps assigned TRBD1 or TRBD2 (5 bases each). The germline CDR1 and CDR2 sequences are SGHNT and YYREEE (reference sequence). Trimming removed 5 bases from V and 7 bases from J, with 19 bases in between. CDR3 length: 14 amino acids.

This clone was observed once. The gene calls are TRBV9 and TRBJ1-3; D is unclear. Trimming took 4 bases from V and 3 from J, leaving 5 bases between them. CDR3 size: 12 residues. From germline, CDR1 is SGDLS and CDR2 YYNGEE. The CDR3 spells CASSPGGNTIYF. The CDR3 DNA follows: TGTGCCAGCAGCCCCGGTGGAAACACCATATATTTT.

The genes are TRBV14 and TRBJ1-1; tentative D call: TRBD1 (6 bases). The length of the CDR3 is 13 residues. Germline V gene data show CDR1 as SGHDN and CDR2 as FVKESK. V was cut by 1 base and J by 8 bases, with 11 bases left in between. The CDR3 bases are TGTGCCAGCAGCCAAGGGAACAGGGTGGAAGCTTTCTTT. This translates into CASSQGNRVEAFF. The whole variable domain, filled in from reference TRBV14 and TRBJ1-1, reads EAGVTQFPSHSVIEKGQTVTLRCDPISGHDNLYWYRRVMGKEIKFLLHFVKESKQDESGMPNNRFLAERTGGTYSTLKVQPAELEDSGVYFCASSQGNRVEAFFGQGTRLTVV.

This clone was found many times. Within the sample, other DNA sequences also encode this same CDR3. The gene calls are TRBV6-1 and TRBJ1-2, with 12 positions matching TRBD1. The CDR3 extends over 15 amino acids. With 4 bases clipped from V and 2 bases from J, the junction kept 2 bases outside the gene matches. The germline CDR1 and CDR2 sequences are MNHNS and SASEGT. Here the CDR3 DNA reads TGTGCCAGCAGTGCCGGGACAGGGGGCAACTATGGCTACACCTTC. It codes for CASSAGTGGNYGYTF.

The rearrangement uses TRBV4-1 and TRBJ2-7; tentative D call: TRBD1 (5 bases). This CDR3 contains 15 residues. Trimming left V 0 bases short and J 4 bases short, with 13 bases between. Germline CDR1 and CDR2: MGHRA and YSYEKL. CDR3 DNA sequence: TGCGCCAGCAGCCAAGATGGGAACAGGCTATACGAGCAGTACTTC. It translates to CASSQDGNRLYEQYF.

The genes are TRBV7-2 and TRBJ2-5, with D possibly being TRBD1 or TRBD2 (6 bases each). The CDR3 covers 13 residues. The germline gives CDR1 SGHTA, CDR2 FQGNSA. V lost 0 bases, J lost 6 bases, and 8 bases lay in between. CDR3 amino acids: CASSLAGGKTQYF. As DNA, the CDR3 is TGTGCCAGCAGCTTAGCGGGGGGCAAGACCCAGTACTTC.

The rearrangement uses TRBV2 and TRBJ2-3, with 7 bases that match TRBD1. The V gene end was trimmed by 5 bases and the J gene end by 3 bases; junction bases not matched to a gene: 8. The CDR3 consists of 15 residues. CDR1 SNHLY and CDR2 FYNNEI come from the germline V gene. For the CDR3, the DNA is TGTGCCAGCAGTCAAAGGACAGGAGCAACAGATACGCAGTATTTT. Its translation is CASSQRTGATDTQYF.

The CDR3 reads CASSQVRDYDDTQYF. In DNA form, the CDR3 reads TGCGCCAGCAGCCAAGTCAGGGACTACGACGATACGCAGTATTTT. The chain links TRBV4-3 to TRBJ2-3; TRBD2 agrees at 7 bases. The trim removed 1 base at V and 6 bases at J, leaving 7 bases unmatched. Germline V CDR1 and CDR2: LGHNA, YSLEER. The CDR3 totals 15 residues.

The genes are TRBV7-2 and TRBJ2-7, with D perhaps matching TRBD2 (5 bases). CDR3 length equals 13 residues. Germline values: CDR1 SGHTA, CDR2 FQGNSA. With 1 base removed from V and 2 bases from J, the gap between germline ends came to 6 bases. CDR3 DNA sequence: TGTGCCAGCAGCTTAGAGAGGGCCTACGAGCAGTACTTC. Residues: CASSLERAYEQYF.

In this sample, this clone turned up a few times. V is TRBV28 and J is TRBJ2-1; unclear D gene. The CDR3 consists of 16 residues. Germline V gene lookup returns CDR1 MDHEN and CDR2 SYDVKM. Trimming shortened V by 0 bases and J by 8 bases, and 17 bases separated the two germline ends. CDR3 sequence: CASSLWGLGNADEQFF. CDR3 nucleotide sequence: TGTGCCAGCAGTTTATGGGGGTTGGGGAATGCGGATGAGCAGTTCTTC.

This clone has just a few counts. V and J are TRBV5-1 and TRBJ1-2; TRBD1 matches 7 bases. The V gene end was trimmed by 4 bases and the J gene end by 6 bases; junction bases not matched to a gene: 6. CDR3 size: 13 residues. CDR1 SGHRS and CDR2 YFSETQ come from the germline V gene. CDR3 sequence (DNA): TGCGCCAGCAGCCCGGACAGGCCAGATGGCTACACCTTC. Encoded protein: CASSPDRPDGYTF.

V is TRBV5-1 and J is TRBJ1-4; maybe TRBD1 (5 bases). Germline CDR1 SGHRS, CDR2 YFSETQ. Trimming pared 1 base from V and 7 bases from J, leaving 11 bases between. The CDR3 totals 14 residues. The CDR3 here is CASSLFQGGEKLFF. The CDR3 nucleotides read TGCGCCAGCAGCTTGTTCCAGGGAGGTGAAAAACTGTTTTTT.

A note on this clone: The same CDR3 also results from other DNA sequences found in this sample. The chain combines TRBV6-5 with TRBJ2-1, with 11 bases aligning to TRBD1. J was trimmed by 2 bases and V by 5 bases; bases with no gene match: 2. The V gene's germline CDR1 is MNHEY and CDR2 SVGAGI. The CDR3 loop spans 15 amino acids. In nucleotides, the CDR3 is TGTGCCAGCAGTCCGGGACAGGGGGCCTACAATGAGCAGTTCTTC. Translating gives CASSPGQGAYNEQFF.

The chain has TRBV5-1 and TRBJ2-6, with D perhaps TRBD2 (5 bases). The CDR3 sequence is 16 residues long. V lost 2 bases and J 0 bases, leaving 9 bases between the germline ends. CDR1 and CDR2 (germline): SGHRS, YFSETQ. The CDR3 spells CASSLVGGSGANVLTF. The CDR3 nucleotides read TGCGCCAGCAGCTTAGTCGGAGGCTCTGGGGCCAACGTCCTGACTTTC.

V is TRBV5-1 and J is TRBJ1-2; D remains unclear. V was pared by 0 bases and J by 4 bases, with 13 bases between. Germline V gene sequence: CDR1 SGHRS, CDR2 YFSETQ. There are 15 residues in the CDR3. The CDR3, as DNA: TGCGCCAGCAGCTTGGACGGCGCCCTGCGCTATGGCTACACCTTC. This sequence encodes CASSLDGALRYGYTF.

This sequence joins TRBV4-3 and TRBJ2-2; D is perhaps TRBD2 (5 bases). The CDR3 runs 14 residues. Trimming took off 0 bases at V and 6 bases at J, with 8 bases between the two ends. The V gene's germline CDR1 is LGHNA and CDR2 YSLEER. CDR3: CASSQEAAAGELFF. CDR3 in DNA: TGCGCCAGCAGCCAAGAAGCGGCGGCCGGGGAGCTGTTTTTT.